This T cell receptor (beta chain) is drawn from a study of shared clonotypes between healthy human individuals. This CDR3 is 19 amino acids long. The trim removed 1 base at V and 3 bases at J, leaving 9 bases unmatched. CDR1 is SGHDN, CDR2 FVKESK, per germline. Positively selected for CCR7, the CD45RO-negative cells used as naive CD8 cells excluded terminally differentiated effector memory CD45RA+ cells. Sequenced by immunoSEQ multiplex PCR; TCRdb stores in-frame clones only, minus some. The sample includes hundreds of thousands of clones, approximately 96% of them seen just once. The sequence was collected from a woman aged 25 to 39 in good health. Sequenced input: naive CD8+ T cells sorted from blood. The rearrangement uses TRBV14 and TRBJ2-1; TRBD2 matches 13 bases. Here the CDR3 DNA reads TGTGCCAGCAGCCAAGCAGGACTAGCGGGAGTAAGTATCTACAATGAGCAGTTCTTC. This encodes CASSQAGLAGVSIYNEQFF.